This TCR beta chain was identified during a study of blood T cell repertoires in COVID-19. Methods used by the authors: Reference gene primer amplification yielded estimated nucleated cell counts. Produced via immunoSEQ multiplex PCR; TCRdb's table is partial and in-frame only. V and J calls and clone size are given by that table; D and trimming were obtained from the DNA. Of 490,000 or so clones in the sample, approximately 90% are singletons; the top ten hold approximately 8%. Cohorts were determined from participant-reported clinical history. Cohort 3 donors counted as recovered after two negative PCRs, clearance, or resolved symptoms. Germline lookup yields CDR1 SGHAT and CDR2 FQNNGV. The CDR3 spans 12 residues. Trimming shortened V by 9 bases and J by 4 bases, and 12 bases separated the two germline ends.

This chain connects TRBV11-2 to TRBJ1-2; no clear D. This receptor was taken from a woman between 55 and 75 years old who had recovered from COVID-19. Sample: PBMCs or T cells enriched from blood (not recorded which). CDR3 in DNA: TGTGCCAGTGAACAGATCCCCTATGGCTACACCTTC. It codes for CASEQIPYGYTF. The variable domain in full, with the rest retrieved from reference TRBV11-2 and TRBJ1-2, is EAGVAQSPRYKIIEKRQSVAFWCNPISGHATLYWYQQILGQGPKLLIQFQNNGVVDDSQLPKDRFSAERLKGVDSTLKIQPAKLEDSAVYLCASEQIPYGYTFGSGTRLTVV.